A single sample is the source of the 14 T cell receptor beta chains below, sequenced in a study of blood T cell repertoires in COVID-19. Clones were read by immunoSEQ multiplex PCR, and TCRdb kept only the in-frame ones, dropping some. The sample records about 260,000 clones, 80% to 85% being singletons. The sample taken for sequencing was peripheral blood. These receptor sequences come from a man in his 60s with acute or convalescent COVID-19.

A few counts support this clone. The chain carries TRBV5-5 and TRBJ2-7; TRBD1 matches at 7 bases. Germline assignment: CDR1 SGHKS and CDR2 YYEKEE (reference sequence). J gave up 7 bases and V 4 bases, and 11 bases lay outside the gene matches. CDR3 length: 14 residues. The CDR3 DNA is TGTGCCAGCAGCCAAATCCATAGGGGGCATGAGCAGTACTTC. It codes for CASSQIHRGHEQYF. Filled out from reference TRBV5-5 and TRBJ2-7, the complete variable domain reads DAGVTQSPTHLIKTRGQQVTLRCSPISGHKSVSWYQQVLGQGPQFIFQYYEKEERGRGNFPDRFSARQFPNYSSELNVNALLLGDSALYLCASSQIHRGHEQYFGPGTRLTVT.

The chain has TRBV6-6 and TRBJ2-4, with TRBD1 matching over 8 bases. The CDR3 totals 15 residues. Germline-derived CDR1 and CDR2 are MNHNY and SVGAGI (reference sequence). Trimming removed 5 bases from V and 6 bases from J; junction bases left unmatched: 9. CDR3 residues: CASSHRTGWLNIQYF. The CDR3 coding sequence is TGTGCCAGCAGTCATAGGACAGGGTGGTTAAACATTCAGTACTTC.

This clone occurred once. The chain employs TRBV7-2 and TRBJ2-1; 10 nucleotides match TRBD2. Germline-derived CDR1 and CDR2 are SGHTA and FQGNSA. Trimming took 6 bases from V and 4 from J; bases not matched to a gene: 3. The CDR3 is 14 amino acids. The CDR3 region has the DNA TGTGCCAGCAGGACTAGCGGGCCTTACAATGAGCAGTTCTTC. Its translation is CASRTSGPYNEQFF.

The chain couples TRBV6-5 to TRBJ2-1; a possible D gene is TRBD1 (6 bases). Deletions cut 3 bases from V and 8 bases from J, with 11 bases between. The CDR3 totals 13 residues. The germline V gene has CDR1 MNHEY and CDR2 SVGAGI. CDR3 coding DNA: TGTGCCAGCAGTTATCGCAGGGGCGATGAGCAGTTCTTC. Protein: CASSYRRGDEQFF.

The V call is TRBV28, the J call TRBJ1-2, with 8 bases lining up with TRBD1. Per germline, CDR1 MDHEN and CDR2 SYDVKM. The V segment lost 5 bases and the J segment 4 bases; nucleotides outside the gene matches: 6. CDR3 length: 14 amino acids. The CDR3 reads CASSDQGQVYGYTF. CDR3 DNA sequence: TGTGCCAGCAGTGACCAGGGACAGGTCTATGGCTACACCTTC.

The V and J genes are TRBV11-3 and TRBJ2-1, with 14 bases fitting TRBD2. The CDR3 loop spans 14 amino acids. V gave up 3 bases and J gave up 9 bases; unmatched junction bases: 1. CDR1 SGHNT and CDR2 YENEEA come from the germline V gene. The CDR3 sequence: CASSLGLAGAEQFF. The CDR3 DNA follows: TGTGCCAGCAGCTTGGGACTAGCGGGGGCTGAGCAGTTCTTC.

This clone appeared once. This CDR3 reads CASTPRVEYSNQPQHF. The DNA of the CDR3 is TGCGCCAGCACACCCAGGGTGGAGTATAGCAATCAGCCCCAGCATTTT. The J gene is TRBJ1-5, the V gene TRBV10-1; the D gene is possibly TRBD1 (5 bases). This CDR3 spans 16 amino acids. Germline V gene lookup returns CDR1 WNHNN and CDR2 SYGVQD (reference sequence). The ends were cut back, 7 bases at V and 0 bases at J, with 16 bases in the middle.

The chain uses TRBV19 and TRBJ2-1; the match to TRBD2 covers 14 bases. V was pared by 5 bases and J by 1 base, with 13 bases of the junction left unmatched. Per the germline V gene, CDR1 is LNHDA and CDR2 is SQIVND (reference sequence). The CDR3 length is 20 residues. CDR3 sequence reads: CASSGTGTSGSGGSYNEQFF. CDR3 nucleotides: TGTGCCAGTAGTGGAACCGGGACTAGCGGGAGTGGCGGGTCCTACAATGAGCAGTTCTTC.

V and J are TRBV5-1 and TRBJ2-1, with 10 nucleotides matching TRBD2. The CDR3 loop spans 17 amino acids. The ends lost 4 bases at V and 3 bases at J; junction bases unmatched: 10. Germline CDR1 is SGHRS and CDR2 is YFSETQ. This chain's CDR3 is CASSAATLAGIYNEQFF. The DNA of the CDR3 is TGCGCCAGCAGCGCCGCCACACTAGCGGGGATCTACAATGAGCAGTTCTTC.

This clone was seen a single time. V gene TRBV4-2 combines with J gene TRBJ1-2; 12 bases match TRBD1. This CDR3 has 16 amino acids. Germline lookup yields CDR1 LGHNA and CDR2 YNFKEQ. V trimming: 2 bases; J trimming: 2 bases; junction bases outside the gene matches: 3. CDR3 residues: CASSQMGQGANYGYTF. In nucleotides, the CDR3 is TGTGCCAGCAGCCAAATGGGACAGGGGGCAAACTATGGCTACACCTTC.

V is TRBV9 and J is TRBJ2-1; tentatively, D is TRBD1 (6 bases). Trimming pared 3 bases from V and 9 bases from J, leaving 7 bases between. This CDR3 is 11 amino acids long. Germline V gene sequence: CDR1 SGDLS, CDR2 YYNGEE. The CDR3 sequence: CASSAGVEQFF. Written as DNA, the CDR3 is TGTGCCAGCAGCGCAGGGGTTGAGCAGTTCTTC.

V and J are TRBV6-4 and TRBJ1-1; D is ambiguous. Germline V lookup: CDR1 MRHNA, CDR2 SNTAGT. Trimming cost V 2 bases and J 12 bases, with 13 bases left between them. CDR3 length: 12 residues. CDR3 in amino acids: CASSDGSAVTFF. The CDR3 DNA sequence: TGTGCCAGCAGTGACGGCAGTGCGGTTACTTTCTTT.

The CDR3 reads CASSATGRVGYTF. DNA for the CDR3: TGTGCCAGCAGTGCGACAGGCCGGGTAGGCTACACCTTC. The chain joins TRBV28 to TRBJ1-2, with TRBD1 as a possible D gene (6 bases). The CDR3 is 13 residues long. Per the germline V gene, CDR1 is MDHEN and CDR2 is SYDVKM. Between the trimmed V and J ends, which lost 5 bases and 8 bases, there was a span of 15 bases.

This clone was seen once. The V call is TRBV4-3, the J call TRBJ2-7; 11 nucleotides agree with TRBD2. CDR1 and CDR2 from the germline V gene are LGHNA and YSLEER. The CDR3 length is 17 residues. The J segment lost 2 bases and the V segment lost 0 bases, leaving 6 bases of the junction unmatched. The chain's CDR3 is CASSQETGTSGTYEQYF. The DNA for the CDR3 is TGCGCCAGCAGCCAAGAGACAGGGACTAGCGGAACCTACGAGCAGTACTTC.